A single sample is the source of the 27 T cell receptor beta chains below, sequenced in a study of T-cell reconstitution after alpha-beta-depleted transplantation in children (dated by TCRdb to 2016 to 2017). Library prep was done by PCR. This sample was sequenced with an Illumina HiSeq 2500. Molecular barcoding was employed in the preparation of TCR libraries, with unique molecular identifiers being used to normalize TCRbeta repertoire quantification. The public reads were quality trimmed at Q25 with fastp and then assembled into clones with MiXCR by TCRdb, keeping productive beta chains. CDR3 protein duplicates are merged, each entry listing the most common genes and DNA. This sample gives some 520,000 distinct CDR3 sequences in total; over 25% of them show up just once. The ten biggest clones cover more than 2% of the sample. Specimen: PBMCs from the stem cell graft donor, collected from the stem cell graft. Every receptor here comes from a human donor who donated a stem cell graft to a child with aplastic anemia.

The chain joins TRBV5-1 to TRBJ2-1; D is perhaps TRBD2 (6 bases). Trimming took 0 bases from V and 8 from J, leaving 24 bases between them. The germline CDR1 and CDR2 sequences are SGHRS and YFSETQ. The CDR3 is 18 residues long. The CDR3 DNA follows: TGCGCCAGCAGCTTGGTTGAGACTAGTCAATTGAGGCCGGATGAGCAGTTCTTC. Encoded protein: CASSLVETSQLRPDEQFF.

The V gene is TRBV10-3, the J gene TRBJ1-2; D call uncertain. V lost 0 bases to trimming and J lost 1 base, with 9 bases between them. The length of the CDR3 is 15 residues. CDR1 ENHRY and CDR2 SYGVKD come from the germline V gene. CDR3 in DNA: TGTGCCATCAGTGAGTCAACAGATTTTAACTATGGCTACACCTTC. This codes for CAISESTDFNYGYTF.

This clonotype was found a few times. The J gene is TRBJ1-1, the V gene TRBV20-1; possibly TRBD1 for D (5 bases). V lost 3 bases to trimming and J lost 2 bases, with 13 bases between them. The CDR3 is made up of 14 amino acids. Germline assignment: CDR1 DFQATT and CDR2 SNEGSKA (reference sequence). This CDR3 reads CSARAGAPNTEAFF. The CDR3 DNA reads TGCAGTGCTAGGGCCGGGGCACCCAACACTGAAGCTTTCTTT.

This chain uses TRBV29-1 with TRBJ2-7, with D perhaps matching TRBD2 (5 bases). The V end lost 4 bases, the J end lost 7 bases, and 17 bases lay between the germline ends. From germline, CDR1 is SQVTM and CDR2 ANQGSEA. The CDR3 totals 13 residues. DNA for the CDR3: TGCAGCGTTGTCTGGGGATCACGAGGGGAGCAGTACTTC. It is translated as CSVVWGSRGEQYF.

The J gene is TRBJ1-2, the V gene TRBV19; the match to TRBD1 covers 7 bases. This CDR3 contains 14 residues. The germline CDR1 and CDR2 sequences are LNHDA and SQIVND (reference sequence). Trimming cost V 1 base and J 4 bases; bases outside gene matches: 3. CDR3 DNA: TGTGCCAGTAGTATAGTGCCAGGGGGCTATGGCTACACCTTC. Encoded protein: CASSIVPGGYGYTF.

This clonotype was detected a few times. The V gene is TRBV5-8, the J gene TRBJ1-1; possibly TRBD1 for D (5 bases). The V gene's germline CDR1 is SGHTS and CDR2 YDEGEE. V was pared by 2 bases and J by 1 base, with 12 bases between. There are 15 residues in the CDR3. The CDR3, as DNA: TGTGCCAGCAGCTTAATGGGGGGACCGAACACTGAAGCTTTCTTT. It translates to CASSLMGGPNTEAFF.

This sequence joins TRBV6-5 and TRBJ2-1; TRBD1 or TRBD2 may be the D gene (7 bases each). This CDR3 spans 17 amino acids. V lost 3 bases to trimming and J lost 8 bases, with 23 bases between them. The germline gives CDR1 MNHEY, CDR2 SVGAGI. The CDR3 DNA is TGTGCCAGCAGTTATGGGGGCAGGGGGGGCCTCTGGGATGAGCAGTTCTTC. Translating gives CASSYGGRGGLWDEQFF.

CDR3 coding DNA: TGTGCCAGCAGTCCCCGGGCTCGCGATTGGCAGTACTTC. Protein sequence: CASSPRARDWQYF. This chain links TRBV28 with TRBJ2-7; D is unclear. CDR3 length: 13 amino acids. V gave up 5 bases and J gave up 9 bases, with 17 bases separating them. CDR1 and CDR2 (germline): MDHEN, SYDVKM.

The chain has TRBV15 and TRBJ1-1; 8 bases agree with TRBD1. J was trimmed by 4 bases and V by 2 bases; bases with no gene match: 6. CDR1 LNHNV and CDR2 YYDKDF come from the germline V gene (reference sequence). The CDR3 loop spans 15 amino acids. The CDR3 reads CATSRQTGVGTEAFF. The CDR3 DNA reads TGTGCCACCAGCAGACAGACAGGGGTCGGCACTGAAGCTTTCTTT.

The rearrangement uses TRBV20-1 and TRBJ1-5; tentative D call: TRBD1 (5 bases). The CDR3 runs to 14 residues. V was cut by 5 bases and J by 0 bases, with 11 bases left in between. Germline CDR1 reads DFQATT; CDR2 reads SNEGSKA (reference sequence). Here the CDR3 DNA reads TGCAGTGCTCATCAGGACACTAGCAATCAGCCCCAGCATTTT. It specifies CSAHQDTSNQPQHF.

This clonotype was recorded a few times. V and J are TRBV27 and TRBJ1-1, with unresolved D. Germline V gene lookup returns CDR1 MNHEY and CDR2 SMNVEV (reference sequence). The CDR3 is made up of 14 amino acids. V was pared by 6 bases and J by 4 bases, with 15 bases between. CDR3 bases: TGTGCCAGCAGACTACAGAGCTTGGGCACTGAAGCTTTCTTT. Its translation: CASRLQSLGTEAFF.

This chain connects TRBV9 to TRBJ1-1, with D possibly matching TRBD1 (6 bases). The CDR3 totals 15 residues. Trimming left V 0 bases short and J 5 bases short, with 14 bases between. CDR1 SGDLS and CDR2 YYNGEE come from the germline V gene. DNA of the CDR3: TGTGCCAGCAGCGTAGGGTACAGGGCCGGGACTGAAGCTTTCTTT. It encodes CASSVGYRAGTEAFF.

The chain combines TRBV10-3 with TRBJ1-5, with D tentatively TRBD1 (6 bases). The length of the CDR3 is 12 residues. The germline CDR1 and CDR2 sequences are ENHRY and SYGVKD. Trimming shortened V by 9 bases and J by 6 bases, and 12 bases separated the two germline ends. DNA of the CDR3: TGTGCCATACAGGGACTCGGTCAGCCCCAGCATTTT. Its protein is CAIQGLGQPQHF.

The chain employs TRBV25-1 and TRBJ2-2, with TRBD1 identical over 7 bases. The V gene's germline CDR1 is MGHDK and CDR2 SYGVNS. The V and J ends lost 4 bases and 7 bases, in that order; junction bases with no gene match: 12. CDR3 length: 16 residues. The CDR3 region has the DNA TGTGCCAGCAGTGCGAAACCGGACAGGCCAGGCGGGGAGCTGTTTTTT. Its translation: CASSAKPDRPGGELFF.

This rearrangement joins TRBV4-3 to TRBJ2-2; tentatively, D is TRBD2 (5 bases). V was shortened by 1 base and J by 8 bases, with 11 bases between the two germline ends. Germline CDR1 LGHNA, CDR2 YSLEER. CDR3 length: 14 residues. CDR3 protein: CASSQAGPGGELFF. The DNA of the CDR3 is TGCGCCAGCAGCCAAGCGGGTCCGGGGGGGGAGCTGTTTTTT.

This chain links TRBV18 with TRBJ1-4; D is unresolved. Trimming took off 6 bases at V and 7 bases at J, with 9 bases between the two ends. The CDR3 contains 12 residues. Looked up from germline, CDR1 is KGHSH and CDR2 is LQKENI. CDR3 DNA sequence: TGTGCCAGCTCCCCGAACAGTGAAAAACTGTTTTTT. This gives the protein CASSPNSEKLFF.

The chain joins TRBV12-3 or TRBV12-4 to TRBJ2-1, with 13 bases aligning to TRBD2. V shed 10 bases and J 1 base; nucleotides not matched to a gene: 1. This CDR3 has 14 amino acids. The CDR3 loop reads CATTSGRSYNEQFF. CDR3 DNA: TGTGCCACGACTAGCGGGAGGTCCTACAATGAGCAGTTCTTC.

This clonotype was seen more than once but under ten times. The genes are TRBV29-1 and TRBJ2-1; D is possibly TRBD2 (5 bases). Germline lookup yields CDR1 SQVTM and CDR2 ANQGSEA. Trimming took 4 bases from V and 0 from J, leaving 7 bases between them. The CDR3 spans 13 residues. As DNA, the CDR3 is TGCAGCGTTGTAGCGCTCTCCTACAATGAGCAGTTCTTC. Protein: CSVVALSYNEQFF.

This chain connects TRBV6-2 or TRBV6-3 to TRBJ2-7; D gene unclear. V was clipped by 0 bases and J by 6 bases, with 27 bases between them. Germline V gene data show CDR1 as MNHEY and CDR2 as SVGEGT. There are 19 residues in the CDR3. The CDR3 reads CASSYSMGDSLLESGEQYF. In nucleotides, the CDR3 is TGTGCCAGCAGTTACTCGATGGGTGATTCCCTATTAGAATCGGGCGAGCAGTACTTC.

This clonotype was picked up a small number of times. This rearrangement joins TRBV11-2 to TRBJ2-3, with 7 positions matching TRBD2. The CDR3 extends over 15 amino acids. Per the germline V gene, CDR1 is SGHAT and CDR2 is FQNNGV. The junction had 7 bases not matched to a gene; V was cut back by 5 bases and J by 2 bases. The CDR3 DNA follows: TGTGCCAGCAGCCACCGAGGGAGGGACACAGATACGCAGTATTTT. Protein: CASSHRGRDTDTQYF.

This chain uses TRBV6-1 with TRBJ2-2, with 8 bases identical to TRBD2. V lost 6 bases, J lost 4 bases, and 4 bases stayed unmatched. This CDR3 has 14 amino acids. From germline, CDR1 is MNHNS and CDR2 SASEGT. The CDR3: CASSGRAGTGELFF. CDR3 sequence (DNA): TGTGCCAGCAGCGGGAGGGCGGGCACCGGGGAGCTGTTTTTT.

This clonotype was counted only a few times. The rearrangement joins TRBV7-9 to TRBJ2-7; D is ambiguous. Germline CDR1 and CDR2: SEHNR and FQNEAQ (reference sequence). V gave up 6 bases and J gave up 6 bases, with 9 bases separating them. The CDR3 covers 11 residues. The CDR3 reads CASSFSGEQYF. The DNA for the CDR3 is TGTGCCAGCAGTTTCTCGGGCGAGCAGTACTTC. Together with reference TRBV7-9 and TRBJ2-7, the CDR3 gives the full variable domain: DTGVSQNPRHKITKRGQNVTFRCDPISEHNRLYWYRQTLGQGPEFLTYFQNEAQLEKSRLLSDRFSAERPKGSFSTLEIQRTEQGDSAMYLCASSFSGEQYFGPGTRLTVT.

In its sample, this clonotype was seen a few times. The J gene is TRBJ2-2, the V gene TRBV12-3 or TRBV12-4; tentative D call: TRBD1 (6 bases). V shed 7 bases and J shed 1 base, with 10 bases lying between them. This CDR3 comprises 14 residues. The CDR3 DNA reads TGTGCCAGCACCAAGGACAGGAACACCGGGGAGCTGTTTTTT. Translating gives CASTKDRNTGELFF.

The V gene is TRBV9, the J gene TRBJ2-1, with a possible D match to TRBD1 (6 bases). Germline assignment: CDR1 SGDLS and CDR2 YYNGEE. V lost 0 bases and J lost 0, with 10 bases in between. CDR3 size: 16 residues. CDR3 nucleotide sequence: TGTGCCAGCAGCGTAGACGCGGACAGCTCCTACAATGAGCAGTTCTTC. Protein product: CASSVDADSSYNEQFF.

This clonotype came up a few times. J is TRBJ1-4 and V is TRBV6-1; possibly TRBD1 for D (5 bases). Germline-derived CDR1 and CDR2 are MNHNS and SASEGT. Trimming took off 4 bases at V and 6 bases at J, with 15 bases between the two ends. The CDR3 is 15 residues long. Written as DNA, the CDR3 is TGTGCCAGCAGTGCCCTTGACACGGGGGATGAAAAACTGTTTTTT. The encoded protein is CASSALDTGDEKLFF.

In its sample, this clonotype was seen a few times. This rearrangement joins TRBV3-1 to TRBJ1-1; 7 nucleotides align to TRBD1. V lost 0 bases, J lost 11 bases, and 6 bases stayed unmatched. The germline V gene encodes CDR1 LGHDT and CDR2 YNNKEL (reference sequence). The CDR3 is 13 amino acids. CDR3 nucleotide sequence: TGTGCCAGCAGCCAAGATTGGTCCAGGGGGGCTTTCTTT. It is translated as CASSQDWSRGAFF.

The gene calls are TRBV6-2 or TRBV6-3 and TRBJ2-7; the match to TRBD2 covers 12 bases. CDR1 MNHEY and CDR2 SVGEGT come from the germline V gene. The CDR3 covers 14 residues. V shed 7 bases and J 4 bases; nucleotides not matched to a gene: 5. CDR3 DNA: TGTGCCAGCACGACTAGCGGGAGTCCGTACGAGCAGTACGTC. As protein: CASTTSGSPYEQYV.